This is a list of T cell receptor beta chains from one sample in a study of blood T cells in healthy people across ages. TCRdb recomputed calls from the 5' RACE reads with MiXCR, one row per CDR3 protein. The repertoire has roughly 720,000 distinct CDR3 sequences, approximately 55% of them found once; the top ten carry approximately 41%. Sequenced: blood. Receptor source: a man older than 75 in good health. The CDR3 runs from the conserved cysteine through the conserved F or W. The D gene is left open where the match is weak. Clone size appears in some rows only: once, few, many, or a class for an expanded clone.

>TRBD2|TRBJ2-5|TRBV2|.
CASSTGGGETQYF
TGTGCCAGCTCAACCGGGGGAGGGGAGACCCAGTACTTC
>.|TRBJ1-2|TRBV15|.
CATSREGASYYGYTF
TGTGCCACCAGCAGAGAGGGGGCTTCGTACTATGGCTACACCTTC
>.|TRBJ2-3|TRBV5-1|.
CASSLINTQYF
TGCGCCAGCAGCTTGATAAATACGCAGTATTTT
>TRBD2|TRBJ2-7|TRBV20-1|.
CSAPGTSGATYNEQYF
TGCAGTGCCCCCGGGACTAGCGGGGCGACCTACAATGAGCAGTACTTC
>TRBD2|TRBJ2-1|TRBV29-1|few
CSVDGGEGLRDEQFF
TGCAGCGTTGACGGGGGGGAGGGCCTAAGGGATGAGCAGTTCTTC
>TRBD1|TRBJ2-4|TRBV29-1|.
CSVSGQGIVKNIQYF
TGCAGCGTTAGCGGACAGGGGATAGTCAAAAACATTCAGTACTTC
>.|TRBJ2-7|TRBV20-1|.
CSARDPTASPYEQYF
TGCAGTGCTAGAGATCCGACAGCGAGCCCCTACGAGCAGTACTTC
>TRBD1|TRBJ1-2|TRBV10-3|.
CAISSGQAYTGYTF
TGTGCCATCAGTTCGGGACAGGCCTATACGGGCTACACCTTC
>TRBD1|TRBJ1-2|TRBV10-3|.
CAISEASGDRVGYGYTF
TGTGCCATCAGTGAGGCAAGTGGGGACAGGGTAGGCTATGGCTACACCTTC
>.|TRBJ1-2|TRBV27|once
CASSPSGNRRGYTF
TGTGCCAGCAGTCCCTCGGGCAACCGACGTGGCTACACCTTC
>.|TRBJ2-1|TRBV11-2|.
CASGRGPSYNEQFF
TGTGCCAGCGGGCGAGGGCCTTCCTACAATGAGCAGTTCTTC
>.|TRBJ2-3|TRBV20-1|few
CSARTPVAGYAYF
TGCAGTGCTAGAACCCCCGTGGCGGGATACGCGTATTTT
>.|TRBJ2-7|TRBV3-1|.
CASSQQSQSYEQYF
TGTGCCAGCAGCCAACAATCACAGTCCTACGAGCAGTACTTC
>TRBD2|TRBJ2-5|TRBV6-5|.
CASRTSGRSETQYF
TGTGCCAGCAGGACTAGCGGGAGAAGCGAGACCCAGTACTTC
>TRBD1|TRBJ1-2|TRBV20-1|.
CSAPRGQGRGGYTF
TGCAGTGCTCCCAGAGGACAGGGGCGGGGTGGCTACACCTTC
>.|TRBJ1-4|TRBV18|.
CASHPSATNEKLFF
TGTGCCAGCCATCCATCCGCAACTAATGAAAAACTGTTTTTT
>.|TRBJ1-5|TRBV18|.
CASSLIEARNQPQHF
TGTGCCAGCTCTCTCATAGAAGCACGCAATCAGCCCCAGCATTTT
>.|TRBJ2-7|TRBV20-1|once
CSARGLQGGYNEQYF
TGCAGTGCTAGAGGGCTCCAGGGGGGCTACAATGAGCAGTACTTC
>TRBD2|TRBJ2-1|TRBV5-1|.
CASKREPPGVQFF
TGCGCCAGTAAGCGGGAGCCCCCGGGAGTGCAGTTCTTC
>.|TRBJ2-6|TRBV25-1|.
CASSEWSGTGANVLTF
TGTGCCAGCAGTGAATGGTCGGGGACTGGGGCCAACGTCCTGACTTTC
>TRBD2|TRBJ2-7|TRBV9|.
CTSSVVDGRRYNEQYF
TGTACCAGCAGCGTAGTTGACGGGAGGCGCTACAATGAGCAGTACTTC
>.|TRBJ2-3|TRBV5-1|.
CASREARTDTQYF
TGCGCCAGCAGAGAAGCCCGCACAGATACGCAGTATTTT
>.|TRBJ1-1|TRBV7-2|.
CASSLRSKNTEAFF
TGTGCCAGCAGCCTAAGGTCAAAGAACACTGAAGCTTTCTTT
>TRBD1|TRBJ1-1|TRBV28|.
CASSLYPRTGGWTEAFF
TGTGCCAGCAGTTTATACCCCCGGACAGGGGGCTGGACTGAAGCTTTCTTT
>.|TRBJ2-4|TRBV6-1|.
CASRHLIAKNIQYF
TGTGCCAGCAGACACCTTATAGCCAAAAACATTCAGTACTTC
>.|TRBJ2-7|TRBV5-6|many
CASSRTTYEQYF
TGTGCCAGCAGCCGGACTACCTACGAGCAGTACTTC
>.|TRBJ2-7|TRBV3-1|.
CASSHAGTSRTYEQYF
TGTGCCAGCAGCCACGCCGGGACTTCCCGCACCTACGAGCAGTACTTC
>TRBD1|TRBJ2-7|TRBV29-1|many
CSVAQPRGQTYEQYF
TGCAGCGTCGCCCAGCCGAGGGGGCAGACCTACGAGCAGTACTTC
>.|TRBJ2-7|TRBV5-5|.
CASSLEAGVNEQYF
TGTGCCAGCAGCTTGGAGGCAGGGGTCAACGAGCAGTACTTC
>TRBD2|TRBJ2-1|TRBV3-1|.
CASSPLGAKRTSQRNEQFF
TGTGCCAGCAGCCCCCTCGGGGCGAAAAGGACTAGCCAAAGGAATGAGCAGTTCTTC
>.|TRBJ1-2|TRBV7-9|many
CASSLEGLYGYTF
TGTGCCAGCAGCTTAGAGGGGCTATATGGCTACACCTTC
>.|TRBJ2-2|TRBV29-1|.
CSVTSPLDTGELFF
TGCAGCGTTACTAGCCCTCTGGACACCGGGGAGCTGTTTTTT
>.|TRBJ1-6|TRBV12-3/TRBV12-4|.
CASSFGPRDSPLHF
TGTGCCAGCAGTTTCGGTCCAAGGGATTCACCCCTCCACTTT
>TRBD1|TRBJ2-7|TRBV11-2|.
CASSSPGQGSRTYEQYF
TGTGCCAGCAGCTCCCCGGGACAGGGGTCGCGAACCTACGAGCAGTACTTC
>TRBD2|TRBJ2-3|TRBV7-2|few
CASSLTFGLAGFSTDTQYF
TGTGCCAGCAGCTTAACCTTTGGACTAGCGGGTTTCAGCACAGATACGCAGTATTTT
>.|TRBJ1-6|TRBV20-1|many
CSGGPADPESSPLHF
TGCAGTGGGGGTCCCGCGGACCCTGAGAGTTCACCCCTCCACTTT
>TRBD2|TRBJ2-1|TRBV29-1|few
CSAEGSLAVSSYNEQFF
TGCAGCGCCGAAGGATCCCTAGCGGTTAGCTCCTACAATGAGCAGTTCTTC
>.|TRBJ2-5|TRBV27|once
CASSLSGSYNEQYF
TGTGCCAGCAGTTTATCCGGCTCCTACAATGAGCAGTACTTC
>.|TRBJ2-5|TRBV2|few
CASSEGGIGQETQYF
TGTGCCAGCAGTGAAGGCGGGATCGGCCAAGAGACCCAGTACTTC
>.|TRBJ1-1|TRBV5-1|.
CASSSGDWAFF
TGCGCCAGCAGCTCGGGGGACTGGGCTTTCTTT
>.|TRBJ2-6|TRBV5-1|.
CACSPSGANVLTF
TGCGCCTGCAGTCCTTCCGGGGCCAACGTCCTGACTTTC
>.|TRBJ2-3|TRBV4-1|.
CASSQGGLDRDAYF
TGCGCCAGCAGCCAAGGAGGGTTGGACAGAGACGCGTATTTT
>TRBD2|TRBJ2-7|TRBV7-3|few
CASSLQAGGYEQYF
TGTGCCAGCAGCTTACAAGCGGGAGGCTACGAGCAGTACTTC
>TRBD1|TRBJ2-3|TRBV29-1|.
CSVHGQASTDTQYF
TGCAGCGTCCATGGACAGGCTAGCACAGATACGCAGTATTTT
>TRBD2|TRBJ2-1|TRBV29-1|.
CSVDSPQWGGEQFF
TGCAGCGTTGACTCCCCCCAGTGGGGGGGTGAGCAGTTCTTC
>.|TRBJ1-2|TRBV6-6|.
CASSFLAGPYGYTF
TGTGCCAGCAGTTTTCTTGCAGGGCCCTATGGCTACACCTTC
>.|TRBJ1-2|TRBV27|.
CATKPVRSSHYGYTF
TGTGCCACCAAGCCTGTCAGGTCGTCCCACTATGGCTACACCTTC
>TRBD2|TRBJ2-7|TRBV28|.
CASSRGTLGLAGYEQYF
TGTGCCAGCAGCCGCGGGACACTTGGACTAGCAGGGTACGAGCAGTACTTC
>.|TRBJ1-1|TRBV20-1|few
CSARGGTSVVTEAFF
TGCAGTGCTAGAGGGGGGACGTCTGTGGTCACTGAAGCTTTCTTT
>.|TRBJ2-7|TRBV28|.
CASARRTGTSDIAGTRQYF
TGTGCCAGCGCGCGGAGGACAGGGACCTCCGATATAGCGGGGACGAGGCAGTACTTC
>.|TRBJ2-1|TRBV7-2|.
CASSLAAPSYNEQFF
TGTGCCAGCAGCTTAGCGGCCCCCTCCTACAATGAGCAGTTCTTC
>.|TRBJ2-7|TRBV10-3|.
CAISEMGYEQYF
TGTGCCATCAGTGAGATGGGGTACGAGCAGTACTTC
>TRBD2|TRBJ2-1|TRBV25-1|.
CASSNPGLASGTQFF
TGTGCCAGCAGTAATCCGGGACTAGCTAGTGGGACCCAGTTCTTC